Presented here are 18 T cell receptor beta chains from one specimen sequenced in a study of Ad26.COV2.S vaccination and SARS-CoV-2 variants. Treatment in this sample: around 19 received Ad26.COV2.S at low or high dose, single or two shots; about 5 received placebo; per-sample allocation not given. Each sample was drawn 63 days after the first injection (of vaccine or placebo). Measured with immunoSEQ multiplex PCR; TCRdb has only the in-frame clones, and not every one. The sample includes about 680,000 clones, roughly nine tenths of them seen just once. Sequencing was performed on peripheral blood, taken in a trial of Ad26.COV2.S vaccine versus placebo. All receptors derive from a person aged 18-60 years who received the Ad26.COV2.S COVID-19 vaccine or a placebo.

The rearrangement joins TRBV5-1 to TRBJ2-7; no clear D gene. The CDR3 is 13 residues long. Germline CDR1 is SGHRS and CDR2 is YFSETQ. Trimming took off 0 bases at V and 3 bases at J, with 7 bases between the two ends. CDR3 coding DNA: TGCGCCAGCAGCTTGGGGGCTAACTACGAGCAGTACTTC. It encodes CASSLGANYEQYF. The variable domain in full, completed from reference TRBV5-1 and TRBJ2-7, reads KAGVTQTPRYLIKTRGQQVTLSCSPISGHRSVSWYQQTPGQGLQFLFEYFSETQRNKGNFPGRFSGRQFSNSRSEMNVSTLELGDSALYLCASSLGANYEQYFGPGTRLTVT.

This chain links TRBV30 with TRBJ1-2, with 8 positions matching TRBD1. This CDR3 is built from 12 residues. Trimming took 3 bases from V and 8 from J; bases not matched to a gene: 5. Germline lookup yields CDR1 GTSNPN and CDR2 SVGIG (reference sequence). DNA for the CDR3: TGTGCCTGGAGCGACAGGGGAGGAGGCTACACCTTC. This sequence encodes CAWSDRGGGYTF.

V is TRBV10-3 and J is TRBJ1-6, with D uncertain. V dropped 10 bases and J dropped 5 bases, with 12 bases sitting between them. This CDR3 has 13 residues. Per the germline V gene, CDR1 is ENHRY and CDR2 is SYGVKD. The CDR3 DNA sequence: TGTGCCACCAAGGCTGGGGATAATTCACCCCTCCACTTT. It codes for CATKAGDNSPLHF.

This chain joins TRBV5-1 and TRBJ2-5; 7 nucleotides align to TRBD1. V trimming: 7 bases; J trimming: 4 bases; junction bases outside the gene matches: 7. In germline, CDR1 is SGHRS, CDR2 YFSETQ. The CDR3 covers 13 residues. The CDR3 loop reads CASGLGGGETQYF. For the CDR3, the DNA is TGCGCCAGCGGATTAGGGGGCGGAGAGACCCAGTACTTC.

The chain has TRBV6-2 or TRBV6-3 and TRBJ1-1; tentatively, D is TRBD1 (5 bases). The CDR3 consists of 11 residues. Trimming pared 2 bases from V and 9 bases from J, leaving 7 bases between. Germline V gene sequence: CDR1 MNHEY, CDR2 SVGEGT. This CDR3 reads CASSYADKAFF. CDR3 DNA: TGTGCCAGCAGTTACGCGGACAAAGCTTTCTTT.

Here the CDR3 DNA reads TGTGCCAGCAGTTACTCGATTAACCTGATCAATCAGCCCCAGCATTTT. Translation gives CASSYSINLINQPQHF. This sequence joins TRBV6-2 or TRBV6-3 and TRBJ1-5; D unresolved. There are 16 residues in the CDR3. The ends were cut back, 0 bases at V and 3 bases at J, with 12 bases in the middle. Germline V gives CDR1 MNHEY, CDR2 SVGEGT.

The rearrangement uses TRBV6-5 and TRBJ1-2; D not certain. The CDR3 covers 15 residues. Germline CDR1 is MNHEY and CDR2 is SVGAGI. Trimming stripped 2 bases from V and 4 bases from J, with 14 bases between. Here the CDR3 reads CASSYGPSGSYGYTF. In nucleotides, the CDR3 is TGTGCCAGCAGTTACGGCCCTTCGGGCTCCTATGGCTACACCTTC.

This clone occurred once. The chain carries TRBV6-5 and TRBJ1-2, with D perhaps matching TRBD1 (6 bases). The V gene's germline CDR1 is MNHEY and CDR2 SVGAGI. The CDR3 covers 13 residues. Trimming pared 4 bases from V and 4 bases from J, leaving 10 bases between. CDR3 sequence (DNA): TGTGCCAGCAGTTCAGGGGCCCTCTATGGCTACACCTTC. Residues: CASSSGALYGYTF.

The CDR3 here is CASSTRGGGMRTEAFF. Written as DNA, the CDR3 is TGTGCCAGCAGCACCAGGGGTGGGGGCATGAGAACTGAAGCTTTCTTT. The chain uses TRBV7-9 and TRBJ1-1; D perhaps matches TRBD1 (6 bases). The V gene lost 5 bases and the J gene lost 5 bases, with 21 bases spanning the gap. Looked up from germline, CDR1 is SEHNR and CDR2 is FQNEAQ (reference sequence). The CDR3 spans 16 residues.

This chain links TRBV7-2 with TRBJ2-5; 8 bases map to TRBD2. The CDR3 consists of 15 residues. After removal of 2 bases from V and 4 bases from J, the junction contained 6 bases not matched to a gene. Per the germline V gene, CDR1 is SGHTA and CDR2 is FQGNSA. CDR3 sequence: CASSLRGGLGETQYF. In DNA, the CDR3 is TGTGCCAGCAGCTTACGGGGGGGATTAGGAGAGACCCAGTACTTC. The whole variable domain, filled in from reference TRBV7-2 and TRBJ2-5, reads GAGVSQSPSNKVTEKGKDVELRCDPISGHTALYWYRQSLGQGLEFLIYFQGNSAPDKSGLPSDRFSAERTGGSVSTLTIQRTQQEDSAVYLCASSLRGGLGETQYFGPGTRLLVL.

The chain carries TRBV3-1 (or the pseudogene TRBV3-2) and TRBJ2-3; the match to TRBD2 covers 12 bases. This CDR3 has 16 residues. The junction had 3 bases not matched to a gene; V was cut back by 3 bases and J by 2 bases. Germline CDR1 LGHDT, CDR2 YNNKEL (reference sequence). Here the CDR3 DNA reads TGTGCCAGCAGCCAGGCTAGCGGGGGGGTCACAGATACGCAGTATTTT. Amino acids: CASSQASGGVTDTQYF.

This chain connects TRBV5-1 to TRBJ2-5; D is perhaps TRBD2 (8 bases). The CDR3 loop spans 16 amino acids. V lost 4 bases, J lost 4 bases, and 20 bases lay in between. Germline V lookup: CDR1 SGHRS, CDR2 YFSETQ. This CDR3 reads CASSTRTSPGGETQYF. As DNA, the CDR3 is TGCGCCAGCAGCACAAGGACTAGCCCAGGGGGAGAGACCCAGTACTTC.

The rearrangement links TRBV14 to TRBJ1-6; TRBD1 is a possible D gene (5 bases). Trimming left V 2 bases short and J 4 bases short, with 12 bases between. This CDR3 is 16 amino acids long. Germline CDR1 and CDR2: SGHDN and FVKESK. CDR3 nucleotides: TGTGCCAGCAGCCAAAGGACCGGGGGTTATAATTCACCCCTCCACTTT. This sequence encodes CASSQRTGGYNSPLHF.

The V and J genes are TRBV20-1 and TRBJ1-6; D gene uncertain. The ends were cut back, 3 bases at V and 7 bases at J, with 13 bases in the middle. CDR3 length: 14 amino acids. Germline V gene data show CDR1 as DFQATT and CDR2 as SNEGSKA (reference sequence). CDR3: CSASRQSGNSPLHF. CDR3 nucleotides: TGCAGTGCTAGTAGGCAGAGTGGCAATTCACCCCTCCACTTT.

This chain joins TRBV3-1 (or the pseudogene TRBV3-2) and TRBJ1-3; 8 bases are a match to TRBD1. CDR1 LGHDT and CDR2 YNNKEL come from the germline V gene (reference sequence). The CDR3 contains 16 residues. V dropped 3 bases and J dropped 8; count of bases not matched to a gene: 12. The CDR3 DNA reads as TGTGCCAGCAGCCATCTCCTCGGACAGGGAAGGGACACCATATATTTT. Its translation: CASSHLLGQGRDTIYF.

Here the CDR3 reads CASSAYRVPNSGANVLTF. CDR3 DNA: TGTGCCAGCAGTGCCTACAGGGTACCTAACTCTGGGGCCAACGTCCTGACTTTC. This chain connects TRBV27 to TRBJ2-6; D is possibly TRBD1 (6 bases). Trimming left V 5 bases short and J 0 bases short, with 17 bases between. This CDR3 is built from 18 residues. Germline values: CDR1 MNHEY, CDR2 SMNVEV (reference sequence).

To note about this clone: This sample includes further DNA sequences coding for the same CDR3. This chain joins TRBV3-1 (or the pseudogene TRBV3-2) and TRBJ1-3; no clear D. This CDR3 is built from 14 residues. V was trimmed by 1 base and J by 0 bases, leaving 4 bases between them. Germline V lookup: CDR1 LGHDT, CDR2 YNNKEL (reference sequence). The CDR3 is CASSQVSSGNTIYF. For the CDR3, the DNA is TGTGCCAGCAGCCAAGTGAGCTCTGGAAACACCATATATTTT.

This clone was observed once. Distinct nucleotide sequences in the sample also encode this CDR3. The rearrangement joins TRBV12-3 or TRBV12-4 to TRBJ2-5; perhaps TRBD1 as D (6 bases). The CDR3 contains 13 residues. V lost 7 bases and J lost 4, with 13 bases in between. DNA of the CDR3: TGTGCCAGCAAAGGGGGTCTGGGAGAGACCCAGTACTTC. Protein sequence: CASKGGLGETQYF.